This T cell receptor (beta chain) was documented in a study of T cell changes during pregnancy in multiple sclerosis. Generated by immunoSEQ multiplex PCR, the TCRdb table keeps only in-frame clones and is missing some. Of tens of thousands of clones in the sample, around 94% were seen once. This specimen consisted of CD8+ T cells from peripheral blood mononuclear cells, obtained in the third trimester of pregnancy. The sequence was collected from a female donor in good health, enrolled as a control in a pregnancy study.

The CDR3 DNA reads TGTGCCAGTAGTATAGACGGGAACCTTTATAGCAATCAGCCCCAGCATTTT. Its translation: CASSIDGNLYSNQPQHF. The chain carries TRBV19 and TRBJ1-5; D uncertain. CDR1 is LNHDA, CDR2 SQIVND, per germline (reference sequence). The CDR3 spans 17 residues. Trimming removed 0 bases at V and 0 bases at J, with 12 bases between.